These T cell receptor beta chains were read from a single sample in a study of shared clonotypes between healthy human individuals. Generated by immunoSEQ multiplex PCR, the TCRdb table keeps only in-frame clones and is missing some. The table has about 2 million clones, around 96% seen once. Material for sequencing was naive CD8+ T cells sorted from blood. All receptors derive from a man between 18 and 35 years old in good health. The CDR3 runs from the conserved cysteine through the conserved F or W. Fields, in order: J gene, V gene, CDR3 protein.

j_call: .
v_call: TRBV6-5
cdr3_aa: CASSYGVSGYEQYF

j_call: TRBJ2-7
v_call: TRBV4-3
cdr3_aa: CASSQGTVYEQYF

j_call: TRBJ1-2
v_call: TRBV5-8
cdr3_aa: CAREPGEDYGYTF

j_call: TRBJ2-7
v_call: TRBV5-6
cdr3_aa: CASSGSSYEQYF

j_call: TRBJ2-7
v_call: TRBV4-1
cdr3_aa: CASSRTGTSVNEQYF

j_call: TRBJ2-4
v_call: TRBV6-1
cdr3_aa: CASKGGLAKNIQYF

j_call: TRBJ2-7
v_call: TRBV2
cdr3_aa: CASSERGGQPEQYF

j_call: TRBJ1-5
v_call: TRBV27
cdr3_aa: CASSPDSRNQPQHF

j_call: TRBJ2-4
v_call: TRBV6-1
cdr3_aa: CASSEGPVALEAAKNIQYF

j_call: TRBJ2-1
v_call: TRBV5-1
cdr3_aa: CASSHDRRSSNEQFF

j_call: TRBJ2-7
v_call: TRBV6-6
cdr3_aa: CASSYSEGAQEQYF

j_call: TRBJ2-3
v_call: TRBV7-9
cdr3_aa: CASNSPQWDREINTQYF

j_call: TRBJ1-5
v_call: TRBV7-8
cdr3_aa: CASSRDNTQPQHF

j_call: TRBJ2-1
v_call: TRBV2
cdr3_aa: CARTASSYNEQFF

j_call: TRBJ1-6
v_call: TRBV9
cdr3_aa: CASSTRVDNSPLHF

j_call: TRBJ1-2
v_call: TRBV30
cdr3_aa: CAWSVYGYGYTF

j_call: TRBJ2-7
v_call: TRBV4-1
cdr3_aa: CASSQGRGPYEQYF

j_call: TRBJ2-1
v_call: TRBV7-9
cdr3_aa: CASSLSERREQFF

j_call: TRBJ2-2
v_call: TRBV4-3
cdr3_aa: CASSQVPGLAGDHTGELFF

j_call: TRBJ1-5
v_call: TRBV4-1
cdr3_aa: CASSHRTADKLQPQHF

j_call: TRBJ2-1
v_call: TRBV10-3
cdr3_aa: CAIRTGSDNEQFF

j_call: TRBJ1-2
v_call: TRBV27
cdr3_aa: CATSDRGDGYTF

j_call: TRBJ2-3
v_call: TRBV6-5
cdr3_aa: CASSYERRSTDTQYF

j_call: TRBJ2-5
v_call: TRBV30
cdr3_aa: CAWSVLVTFQETQYF

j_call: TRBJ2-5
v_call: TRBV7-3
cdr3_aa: CASSLTSASGGKQETQYF

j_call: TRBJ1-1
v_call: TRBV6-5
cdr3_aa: CASSSNPWDTEAFF

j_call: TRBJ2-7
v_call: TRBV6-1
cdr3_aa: CASSDKTGGWNEQYF

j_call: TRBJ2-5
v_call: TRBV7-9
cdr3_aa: CASSLASGSIWETQYF

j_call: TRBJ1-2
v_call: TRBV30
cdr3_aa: CAWSGVPTGEDYGYTF

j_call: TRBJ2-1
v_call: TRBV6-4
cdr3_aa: CASSDTGTKQFF

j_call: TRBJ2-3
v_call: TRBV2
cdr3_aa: CASSDGREWADTQYF

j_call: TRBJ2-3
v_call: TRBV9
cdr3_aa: CASSVGGGSSDTQYF

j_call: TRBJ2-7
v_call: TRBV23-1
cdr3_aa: CASRRDRVASYEQYF

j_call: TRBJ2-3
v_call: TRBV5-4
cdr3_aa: CASSLERGTDTQYF

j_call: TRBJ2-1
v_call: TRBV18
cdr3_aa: CASSPQGLVNEQFF

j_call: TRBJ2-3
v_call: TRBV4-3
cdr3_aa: CASSQAGTDTQYF

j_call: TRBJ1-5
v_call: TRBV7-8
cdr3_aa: CASSSGTGVSIQPQHF

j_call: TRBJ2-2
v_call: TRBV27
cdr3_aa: CASSLGAGAFTGELFF

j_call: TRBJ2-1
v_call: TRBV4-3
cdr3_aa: CASSQESLAGRRNEQFF

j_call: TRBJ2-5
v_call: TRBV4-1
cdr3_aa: CASSPLLQGEETQYF

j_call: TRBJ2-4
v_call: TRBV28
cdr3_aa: CASSPDRDVGIQYF

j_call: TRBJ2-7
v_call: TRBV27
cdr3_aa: CASSLGTRDDEQYF

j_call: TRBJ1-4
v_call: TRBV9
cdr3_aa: CASSEQATNEKLFF

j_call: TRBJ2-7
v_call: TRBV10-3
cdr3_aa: CAISESEGIEQYF

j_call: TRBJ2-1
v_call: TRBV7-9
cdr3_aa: CASSLAVLAGGQFF

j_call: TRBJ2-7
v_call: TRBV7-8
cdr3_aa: CASSFLGREQYF

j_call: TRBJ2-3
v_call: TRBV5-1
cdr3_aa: CASSLEGLAGPPDTQYF

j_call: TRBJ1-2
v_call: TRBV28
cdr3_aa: CASTGNNYGYTF

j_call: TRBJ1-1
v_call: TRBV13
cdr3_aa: CASSLVRQGTPEAFF

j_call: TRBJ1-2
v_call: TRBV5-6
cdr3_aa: CASSPEGQGDLYYTF

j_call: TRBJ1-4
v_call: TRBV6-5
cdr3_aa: CASSYSAGAEKLFF

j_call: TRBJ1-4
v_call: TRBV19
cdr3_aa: CASSIPRDNEKLFF

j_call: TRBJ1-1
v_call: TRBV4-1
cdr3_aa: CASSQRGGTEAFF